The TCR beta chain described here comes from a study of blood T cell repertoires in COVID-19. Study context: The origin of the acute and convalescent COVID-19 samples was the United States, Italy and Spain.

Authors' analysis steps: Amplification of reference gene primers provided the estimated nucleated cell counts. This table comes from immunoSEQ multiplex PCR, and its TCRdb copy is limited to in-frame clones, with some not included. Clone size and V and J calls were adopted from that table, with D and trimming inferred from the DNA. Of some 400,000 clones listed, about 88% are singletons. As regards this clone: This specimen includes other DNA sequences encoding the same CDR3.

Trimming shortened V by 4 bases and J by 0 bases, and 10 bases separated the two germline ends. CDR3 size: 14 residues. Germline lookup yields CDR1 SGHVS and CDR2 FNYEAQ. The receptor's source is a human donor in a cohort sampled during active COVID-19. The chain recombines TRBV7-6 with TRBJ2-7; the D gene is possibly TRBD2 (6 bases). Sequenced sample: peripheral blood. The CDR3 region is CASSSGLNSYEQYF. The CDR3 DNA sequence: TGTGCCAGCAGCTCGGGACTTAACTCCTACGAGCAGTACTTC.